Detailed here is one TCR beta chain. The antigen it binds to is not known. Base quality data are lacking; no much larger clone is found one base away. The cohort consisted of 666 healthy bone marrow donors. Cohort members were all nominally healthy when sampled, although unrecorded immune exposures were likely present. The donor tested CMV seropositive, placing the donor among the 289 seropositive members of the cohort. Each donor provided a peripheral blood sample, and peripheral blood mononuclear cells were used for TCR beta sequencing. The Qiagen DNeasy Blood Extraction Kit was used to extract genomic DNA from the blood cell samples. The record originates from a study of cytomegalovirus exposure and HLA in healthy donors (TCRdb year 2017). About the full investigation: An earlier analysis of fewer than 750 of the donors reported 276 Gb of sequence data and 117 million unique TCR beta sequences obtained from about 179 million T cells. Of the approximately 400 genotyped donors, 75% to 85% were placed in the genetic ancestry cluster associated with self-reported Caucasian donors. Genome-wide SNP genotypes for about 55% of the 666 donors were used in a later genetic analysis, which treated that subset as a discovery cohort. The later analysis used no new phenotypic data to find candidate immune exposures, relying instead on TCR beta sequences and their occurrence across donors. Because of strong linkage in the cohort, roughly five DR-DQ haplotypes were treated as single units for association and clustering. Alongside the repertoire data, information on donor age, sex, ethnicity and CMV serostatus was compiled. An earlier analysis of 500 to 650 of the donors applied high-throughput TCR beta sequencing to assess whether each TCR beta V gene segment acted as functional or pseudogenic. Both class I and class II loci were covered by HLA typing, at four-digit resolution. High-throughput TCR immunosequencing, statistical association of individual TCRs with disease status, and machine learning were combined to predict cytomegalovirus infection status. Roughly 310 gigabases of sequencing data and around 87 million unique TCR sequences were included in an early release covering roughly 700 HLA-typed donors. On average, approximately 250,000 unique TCR beta nucleotide sequences were sequenced per donor among a few hundred genotyped donors of the cohort, with roughly 18% of those sequences being non-productive. The study was designed to test whether signatures of past pathogen exposure could be identified by cataloging public T cell receptors. The number of donors typed differed by locus, with 629-630 for A, B, C, DRB1 and DQB1, over 500 for DQA1, 606 for DPA1, and approximately 470 for DPB1. To study patterns of TCR occurrence, a later analysis re-analyzed previously published TCR beta repertoires from around 670 donors and added high-resolution HLA genotyping. All discovery cohort repertoires had been generated on a single sequencing platform. The T cell repertoires of some 700 subjects were profiled by immunosequencing and related to cytomegalovirus serostatus. A separate validation cohort of over 95 different subjects was used in addition to the roughly 670-subject first cohort. What the authors observed across the whole study: In a later genetic analysis, a missense DCLRE1C variant was associated with V-gene and J-gene trimming of TCR beta chains, and the association was replicated in an independent cohort. A later analysis reported that several top co-occurrence clusters appeared linked to parvovirus B19, influenza, CMV and Epstein-Barr virus. In an earlier analysis of fewer than 700 of the donors, most TCR beta V segments appeared in productive rearrangements about 87% or about 30% of the time, broadly matching IMGT annotations. When HLA alleles, especially DR and DQ, strongly co-occurred, TCR associations were difficult to assign to individual alleles. A later analysis found that most CMV-associated TCR beta chains appeared HLA-restricted, with HLA associations seemingly driven largely by CMV exposure. Compared with equally common non-associated chains, HLA-associated TCR beta chains in a later analysis were more clonally expanded and had lower generation probabilities. Because counts were too low, some 17 rarely observed V segments, including chromosome 9 orphons, were left out of the earlier analysis of approximately 500 of the donors. In a later analysis, the rate of TCR association differed among HLA loci, with DRB1 alleles having the most associated TCRs and HLA-C alleles having the fewest. In a later genetic analysis, fewer N-insertions in productive TCRs were reported among donors in an Asian-associated ancestry cluster than the roughly 700-donor mean. A group of highly shared sequence variants was considered likely to be a technical artifact of the sequencing pipeline. In vitro tests confirmed that a few of the cytomegalovirus-associated TCR beta chains recognize cytomegalovirus antigens. Most TCR sequences were observed very rarely across donors, whereas some public TCRs were present in many individuals. Correlated functional status among segregating V segments might be attributable to linkage disequilibrium, but an unknown experimental factor could not be ruled out. Because HLA typing was unavailable for some donors at each locus, only the typed subset was used in association tests. The study gave a list of roughly 150 TCR beta chains associated with cytomegalovirus. The only immune exposure information available for the cohort was CMV serostatus. Sequencing depth was assumed to be roughly uniform across donors in the presence/absence analyses, though that assumption may not hold. It was suggested by the authors that the approach could potentially be generalized to other disease states and immunological phenotypes. The classifier was reported to diagnose cytomegalovirus status with high specificity and sensitivity in both the original and validation cohorts. In this cohort, only TCR beta chains were sequenced, and detectable features were limited by the absence of alpha or paired-chain data. In a later analysis, about 17,000 TCR beta sequences were associated with specific HLA alleles at a false discovery rate of 0.05. A further reported finding was that TCR beta sequences accurately predicted the HLA-A and HLA-B alleles for most subjects in the first cohort.

Receptor amplification or capture employed the immunoSEQ multiplex PCR assay. For the multiplex PCR, a mixture combining 60 forward primers for TCR Vbeta segments and 13 reverse primers for TCR Jbeta segments was used. Amplification of the CDR3 region of rearranged TCR beta genes was performed with a multiplex PCR assay on genomic DNA. The Illumina HiSeq System was used to sequence the amplified TCR beta libraries as 87-base-pair reads. In the original analysis: Across the roughly 600 repertoires, a later analysis counted tens of millions of unique TCR beta chains, about 10 million of which were shared by at least two donors. A nearest-neighbor algorithm error-corrected the raw reads and collapsed the reads into unique sequences, merging closely related sequences to remove PCR and sequencing errors. CDR3 sequences were aligned to IMGT reference sequences to assign V, D and J gene segments. For a sequence to be retained, a match of at least six nucleotides to both a V gene segment and a J gene segment was required. Rearrangements were classified as productive when the CDR3 lacked stop codons and remained in frame with V and J, and all other rearrangements were classified as non-productive. CDR3 was defined by IMGT convention, running from the second conserved V-encoded cysteine to the conserved J-encoded phenylalanine. Sequences without an unambiguous match to a single V gene segment were excluded from the earlier analysis of about 640 of the donors. An earlier analysis of 450 to 650 of the donors called V segments functional above 56.7% productive rearrangements and segregating when the between-donor standard deviation exceeded 5%. A statistical classification framework was built for diagnosing cytomegalovirus status from the catalog of TCR beta chain sequences. V and J gene assignment, in a later analysis, came from comparing TCR nucleotide sequences with IMGT/GENE-DB human TR gene sequences. The TCRdist pipeline was used in a later analysis to assign CDR3 sequences and most-parsimonious VDJ recombination scenarios. In a later analysis, each TCR beta chain was defined by its CDR3 amino acid sequence together with its V-gene family, and reads without a unique V-gene family were excluded. A later analysis removed 450 to 600 highly shared, low-generation-probability nucleotide sequences to deal with suspected cross-contamination and a sequencing artifact. A later analysis calculated a clonal expansion index for each public chain from normalized within-repertoire ranks of inferred template counts. A later analysis computed generation probabilities with a VDJ recombination model fitted to out-of-frame rearrangements, and checked the results against IGoR. In a later analysis, hypergeometric tests were used to score TCR-TCR, TCR-HLA and TCR-CMV co-occurrence, with a repertoire-size bias correction applied to TCR pairs. False discovery rates were estimated in a later analysis by permuting HLA or CMV assignments 20 times. In a later analysis, co-occurring TCRs were grouped using DBSCAN, with TCRdist sequence similarity added in when clustering inside HLA-allele-positive subsets. Repertoires with fewer than 30,000 or more than 120,000 public chains were left out of co-occurrence clustering, as were a handful of repertoires with anomalous nucleotide sharing. TCRdb carries this immuneACCESS record with in-frame sequences only. Its versions omit some clonotypes, under half of them owing to an unresolved V gene in the studies checked, with the rest unexplained. That table gives V, J and clone size, and the DNA gave D and trimming. The sample contains around 200,000 clones, 70% of them found a single time. The ten largest clones represent 2.6% of the sample.

The sequence was obtained from a man aged 35 to 55 in good health and CMV-seropositive. The specimen was PBMCs.

The CDR3 region reads CASSFRGFGNTIYF. The sequence in DNA is TGTGCCAGCAGCTTCCGGGGGTTTGGAAACACCATATATTTT. This chain joins TRBV11-2 to TRBJ1-3; 5 matching bases give a weak D call of TRBD1. V was cut back by 3 bases and J by 3 bases, leaving a gap of 9 bases between them. In the germline V gene, CDR1 corresponds to SGHAT and CDR2 to FQNNGV. Its CDR3 holds 14 amino acids, cysteine through phenylalanine. The CDR3 DNA has 42 bases and is translated from base 1. The entire variable domain, with the stretches around the CDR3 drawn from the reference TRBV11-2 and TRBJ1-3 proteins, is EAGVAQSPRYKIIEKRQSVAFWCNPISGHATLYWYQQILGQGPKLLIQFQNNGVVDDSQLPKDRFSAERLKGVDSTLKIQPAKLEDSAVYLCASSFRGFGNTIYFGEGSWLTVV.